These 22 T cell receptor beta chains were all obtained from the same sample, sequenced in a study of OX40 agonist ivuxolimab in advanced cancers. Generated by immunoSEQ multiplex PCR, the TCRdb table keeps only in-frame clones and is missing some. The table lists 65,000 to 75,000 clones, roughly nine tenths of them singletons. The material sequenced was CD4+ or CD8+ T cells sorted from blood, taken in a trial of the OX40 agonist ivuxolimab. These receptors were obtained from an adult with an advanced solid tumor such as melanoma, head and neck, liver or kidney cancer.

The V gene is TRBV14, the J gene TRBJ2-1; D not certain. This CDR3 spans 14 amino acids. CDR1 is SGHDN, CDR2 FVKESK, per germline. The V end lost 3 bases, the J end lost 4 bases, and 10 bases lay between the germline ends. The CDR3 region has the DNA TGTGCCAGCAGCCAGACGACAAGTTACAATGAGCAGTTCTTC. This encodes CASSQTTSYNEQFF.

The rearrangement uses TRBV29-1 and TRBJ2-7; 8 nucleotides match TRBD1. Looked up from germline, CDR1 is SQVTM and CDR2 is ANQGSEA. CDR3 length: 13 residues. V trimming: 4 bases; J trimming: 5 bases; junction bases outside the gene matches: 7. DNA of the CDR3: TGCAGCGTTGTGACCGGACAGGGCGACGAGCAGTACTTC. Protein: CSVVTGQGDEQYF.

The CDR3 bases are TGCAGCGTTGAAGTACAAGAAGAGACCCAGTACTTC. Protein product: CSVEVQEETQYF. This chain uses TRBV29-1 with TRBJ2-5; no firm D call. The ends were cut back, 1 base at V and 3 bases at J, with 6 bases in the middle. Germline V gene data show CDR1 as SQVTM and CDR2 as ANQGSEA. The CDR3 is 12 residues long. Based on the CDR3 plus reference TRBV29-1 and TRBJ2-5, the full variable domain is SAVISQKPSRDICQRGTSLTIQCQVDSQVTMMFWYRQQPGQSLTLIATANQGSEATYESGFVIDKFPISRPNLTFSTLTVSNMSPEDSSIYLCSVEVQEETQYFGPGTRLLVL.

V is TRBV5-1 and J is TRBJ2-1; 9 bases are a match to TRBD2. The length of the CDR3 is 16 residues. Germline assignment: CDR1 SGHRS and CDR2 YFSETQ. The junction had 7 bases not matched to a gene; V was cut back by 0 bases and J by 6 bases. In nucleotides, the CDR3 is TGCGCCAGCAGCTTGGAACCTAGCGGGGTCTCCAATGAGCAGTTCTTC. Its protein product is CASSLEPSGVSNEQFF.

This CDR3 is CAWKPLNEKLFF. CDR3 DNA sequence: TGTGCCTGGAAACCTTTGAATGAAAAACTGTTTTTT. The gene calls are TRBV30 and TRBJ1-4; D unclear. This CDR3 is built from 12 residues. Per the germline V gene, CDR1 is GTSNPN and CDR2 is SVGIG (reference sequence). Trimming removed 4 bases from V and 5 bases from J, with 8 bases in between. The full variable domain, completed using reference TRBV30 and TRBJ1-4, is SQTIHQWPATLVQPVGSPLSLECTVEGTSNPNLYWYRQAAGRGLQLLFYSVGIGQISSEVPQNLSASRPQDRQFILSSKKLLLSDSGFYLCAWKPLNEKLFFGSGTQLSVL.

The gene calls are TRBV5-1 and TRBJ2-3; 10 bases map to TRBD1. Germline V lookup: CDR1 SGHRS, CDR2 YFSETQ. The CDR3 runs to 16 residues. The V and J ends lost 0 bases and 2 bases, in that order; junction bases with no gene match: 3. The CDR3 nucleotides read TGCGCCAGCAGCTTGGGGGACAGGGGTTACACAGATACGCAGTATTTT. Translating gives CASSLGDRGYTDTQYF.

This clone has a single count. The chain links TRBV30 to TRBJ1-1; D unclear. Germline CDR1 and CDR2: GTSNPN and SVGIG (reference sequence). Trimming stripped 0 bases from V and 1 base from J, with 6 bases between. The CDR3 sequence is 13 residues long. This chain's CDR3 is CAWSVMGNTEAFF. As DNA, the CDR3 is TGTGCCTGGAGTGTAATGGGGAACACTGAAGCTTTCTTT.

This chain uses TRBV30 with TRBJ2-2, with TRBD2 matching 7 bases. With V trimmed by 2 bases and J by 4 bases, 10 bases remained unmatched. Per the germline V gene, CDR1 is GTSNPN and CDR2 is SVGIG (reference sequence). The CDR3 has 16 amino acids. The CDR3 DNA reads as TGTGCCTGGAGTTACAGCCCCCCGGGAGGCACCGGGGAGCTGTTTTTT. As protein: CAWSYSPPGGTGELFF.

The chain recombines TRBV19 with TRBJ2-1, with TRBD1 matching 9 bases. The CDR3 loop spans 16 amino acids. From germline, CDR1 is LNHDA and CDR2 SQIVND (reference sequence). Trimming took 2 bases from V and 6 from J; bases not matched to a gene: 8. In nucleotides, the CDR3 is TGTGCCAGTAGTATACACGTACAGGGGGCGGTCAATGAGCAGTTCTTC. It translates to CASSIHVQGAVNEQFF.

The J gene is TRBJ1-1, the V gene TRBV7-9; no definite D call. The germline V gene encodes CDR1 SEHNR and CDR2 FQNEAQ (reference sequence). CDR3 length equals 13 residues. V was trimmed by 5 bases and J by 0 bases, leaving 7 bases between them. Here the CDR3 reads CASSAQVNTEAFF. In DNA, the CDR3 is TGTGCCAGCAGCGCCCAGGTGAACACTGAAGCTTTCTTT.

This chain uses TRBV27 with TRBJ1-2; D is ambiguous. Germline V gene lookup returns CDR1 MNHEY and CDR2 SMNVEV (reference sequence). The V end was cut by 2 bases, the J end by 6 bases, with 10 bases between. The length of the CDR3 is 13 residues. CDR3 nucleotide sequence: TGTGCCAGCAGTTTAAATCGGGTGGATGGCTACACCTTC. Translation gives CASSLNRVDGYTF.

This clone has a count of ten or more. The chain combines TRBV9 with TRBJ1-1, with D perhaps matching TRBD1 (6 bases). The CDR3 loop spans 15 amino acids. Looked up from germline, CDR1 is SGDLS and CDR2 is YYNGEE. V lost 0 bases, J lost 0 bases, and 9 bases lay in between. The CDR3 DNA sequence: TGTGCCAGCAGCGTAGACGGACAGTTGAACACTGAAGCTTTCTTT. It is translated as CASSVDGQLNTEAFF.

V gene TRBV27 combines with J gene TRBJ2-7; 7 positions agree with TRBD1. V lost 6 bases to trimming and J lost 2 bases; unmatched junction nucleotides: 10. Germline CDR1 reads MNHEY; CDR2 reads SMNVEV (reference sequence). This CDR3 region has 15 residues. CDR3 residues: CASSSRDSITYEQYF. For the CDR3, the DNA is TGTGCCAGCAGCTCTCGGGACAGCATAACCTACGAGCAGTACTTC.

The chain links TRBV21-1 to TRBJ2-1; the DNA was not compared with TRBD2, the D call given in the table. TRBV21-1 is deemed a pseudogene. The CDR3 is made up of 12 amino acids. The CDR3 nucleotides are TGTCTCGGGCGGGCCTCCTACAATGAGCAGTTCTTC. Encoded protein: CLGRASYNEQFF.

This chain connects TRBV2 to TRBJ2-7; D gene uncertain. The CDR3 consists of 10 residues. Germline loops: CDR1 SNHLY, CDR2 FYNNEI. Trimming left V 4 bases short and J 6 bases short, with 4 bases between. Here the CDR3 reads CASSVGEQYF. The CDR3 DNA reads TGTGCCAGCAGTGTCGGCGAGCAGTACTTC.

The rearrangement joins TRBV18 to TRBJ2-7; D gene uncertain. The CDR3 sequence is 14 residues long. Germline CDR1 is KGHSH and CDR2 is LQKENI. Trimming removed 5 bases at V and 1 base at J, with 12 bases between. CDR3 coding DNA: TGTGCCAGCTCAATTTTTGGCAGTTCCTACGAGCAGTACTTC. It encodes CASSIFGSSYEQYF.

The CDR3 DNA reads TGCGCCAGCAGCTTGGCCGGAGGGGCTAATGAAAAACTGTTTTTT. Protein sequence: CASSLAGGANEKLFF. The genes are TRBV5-1 and TRBJ1-4; a weak D match, TRBD1 (5 bases). V was cut by 0 bases and J by 3 bases, with 9 bases left in between. The CDR3 loop spans 15 amino acids. Germline assignment: CDR1 SGHRS and CDR2 YFSETQ.

This rearrangement joins TRBV28 to TRBJ2-2; 10 bases align to TRBD1. The length of the CDR3 is 18 residues. Unmatched junction bases numbered 10, after V lost 3 bases and J lost 3 bases. Germline V lookup: CDR1 MDHEN, CDR2 SYDVKM. The CDR3 region is CASSLLGQGKSDTGELFF. CDR3 in DNA: TGTGCCAGCAGTTTGTTGGGACAGGGGAAAAGCGACACCGGGGAGCTGTTTTTT.

The rearrangement joins TRBV5-1 to TRBJ2-2; 10 nucleotides agree with TRBD1. The CDR3 has 15 amino acids. The V gene end was trimmed by 4 bases and the J gene end by 6 bases; junction bases not matched to a gene: 6. CDR1 and CDR2 (germline): SGHRS, YFSETQ. The CDR3 region is CASSNRQGAAGELFF. CDR3 sequence (DNA): TGCGCCAGCAGCAACAGACAGGGGGCGGCCGGGGAGCTGTTTTTT.

V is TRBV7-2 and J is TRBJ2-7, with 10 bases fitting TRBD1. The CDR3 length is 16 residues. Trimming removed 4 bases from V and 3 bases from J; junction bases left unmatched: 9. From germline, CDR1 is SGHTA and CDR2 FQGNSA. As DNA, the CDR3 is TGTGCCAGCAGCTCACCGGGACAGGGGAGTATCTACGAGCAGTACTTC. As protein: CASSSPGQGSIYEQYF.

CDR3 nucleotide sequence: TGTGCCAGCTCACCGTGGTCGAGCGGGAGAAGGTACAATGAGCAGTTCTTC. It codes for CASSPWSSGRRYNEQFF. The chain has TRBV18 and TRBJ2-1; 8 bases are a match to TRBD2. The CDR3 extends over 17 amino acids. V was clipped by 3 bases and J by 4 bases; unmatched bases: 11. CDR1 KGHSH and CDR2 LQKENI come from the germline V gene.

The chain is built from TRBV9 and TRBJ2-3; the D gene is possibly TRBD1 (6 bases). The length of the CDR3 is 15 residues. The V gene lost 4 bases and the J gene lost 4 bases, with 16 bases spanning the gap. Per the germline V gene, CDR1 is SGDLS and CDR2 is YYNGEE. CDR3: CASSLGGQSSDTQYF. The DNA for the CDR3 is TGTGCCAGCAGCTTAGGGGGTCAGAGTTCAGATACGCAGTATTTT.